Below, one TCR beta chain is given with its context. Its antigen is unknown. The sample comes from a study of T cell responses to AZD1222 COVID-19 vaccine. General observations from the study: Donor demographics were predominantly white British with a female majority; clonal diversity may be underestimated. Repertoire sampling was restricted to post-peak T cell response timepoints.

Per germline, CDR1 SGHNT and CDR2 YYREEE (reference sequence). The CDR3 totals 15 residues. Trimming cost V 0 bases and J 7 bases, with 14 bases left between them. Assay used: immunoSEQ multiplex PCR; TCRdb lists only in-frame clones, some missing. The sample has over 110,000 clones, roughly 90% seen once. The V gene is TRBV5-4, the J gene TRBJ2-1; D is undetermined. This TCR came from an adult who received the AZD1222 COVID-19 vaccine. The source material was peripheral blood, sampled 28 days after the second AZD1222 dose. The CDR3 loop reads CASSLGGPLTNEQFF. In nucleotides, the CDR3 is TGTGCCAGCAGCTTGGGTGGGCCGTTGACGAATGAGCAGTTCTTC.